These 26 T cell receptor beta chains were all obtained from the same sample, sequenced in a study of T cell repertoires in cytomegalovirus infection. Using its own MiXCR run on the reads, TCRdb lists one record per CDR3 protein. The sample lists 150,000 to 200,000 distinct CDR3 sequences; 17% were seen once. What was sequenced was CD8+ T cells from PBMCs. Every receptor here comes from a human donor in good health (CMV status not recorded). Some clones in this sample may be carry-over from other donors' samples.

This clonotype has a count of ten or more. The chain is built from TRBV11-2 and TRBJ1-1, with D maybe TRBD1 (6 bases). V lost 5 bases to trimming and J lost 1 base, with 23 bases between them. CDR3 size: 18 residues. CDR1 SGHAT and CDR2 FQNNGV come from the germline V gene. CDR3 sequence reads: CASSRKGGAGPPNTEAFF. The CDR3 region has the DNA TGTGCCAGCAGCAGAAAGGGGGGGGCAGGGCCACCGAACACTGAAGCTTTCTTT.

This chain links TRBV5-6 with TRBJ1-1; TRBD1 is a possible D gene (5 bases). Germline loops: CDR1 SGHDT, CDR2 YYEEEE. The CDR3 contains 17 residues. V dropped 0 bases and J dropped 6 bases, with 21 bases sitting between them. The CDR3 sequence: CASSLGTGPILPPEAFF. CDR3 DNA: TGTGCCAGCAGCTTGGGTACGGGGCCAATCCTCCCCCCTGAAGCTTTCTTT.

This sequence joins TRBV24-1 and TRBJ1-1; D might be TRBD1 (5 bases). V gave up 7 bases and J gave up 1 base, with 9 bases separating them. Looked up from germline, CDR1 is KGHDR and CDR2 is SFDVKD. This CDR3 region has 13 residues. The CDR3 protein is CATRAGWNTEAFF. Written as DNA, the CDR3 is TGTGCCACCAGAGCAGGGTGGAACACTGAAGCTTTCTTT.

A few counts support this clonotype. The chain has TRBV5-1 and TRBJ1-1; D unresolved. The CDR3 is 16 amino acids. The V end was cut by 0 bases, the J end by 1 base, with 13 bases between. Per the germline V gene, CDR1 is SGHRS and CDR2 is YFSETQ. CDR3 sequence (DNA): TGCGCCAGCAGCTTGGGAGGAGGTGAGGAGAACACTGAAGCTTTCTTT. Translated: CASSLGGGEENTEAFF.

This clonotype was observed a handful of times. The CDR3 loop reads CSVVGVTGAPLAGEGNEQFF. The CDR3 nucleotides read TGCAGCGTTGTAGGCGTGACAGGGGCCCCCCTAGCGGGAGAAGGGAATGAGCAGTTCTTC. V gene TRBV29-1 combines with J gene TRBJ2-1; 10 nucleotides agree with TRBD2. The CDR3 runs to 20 residues. The germline CDR1 and CDR2 sequences are SQVTM and ANQGSEA. V shed 4 bases and J 7 bases; nucleotides not matched to a gene: 25.

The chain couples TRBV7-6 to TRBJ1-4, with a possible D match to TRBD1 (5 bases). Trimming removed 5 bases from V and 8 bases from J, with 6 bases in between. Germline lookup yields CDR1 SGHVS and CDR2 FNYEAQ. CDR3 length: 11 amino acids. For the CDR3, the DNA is TGTGCCAGCAGCGGGGGGGAAAAACTGTTTTTT. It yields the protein CASSGGEKLFF.

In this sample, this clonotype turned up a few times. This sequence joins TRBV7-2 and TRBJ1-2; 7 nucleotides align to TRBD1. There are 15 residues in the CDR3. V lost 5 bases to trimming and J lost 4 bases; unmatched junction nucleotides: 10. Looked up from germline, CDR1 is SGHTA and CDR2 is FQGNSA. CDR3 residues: CASSPGQGGGYGYTF. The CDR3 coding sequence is TGTGCCAGCAGCCCAGGTCAAGGGGGCGGCTATGGCTACACCTTC.

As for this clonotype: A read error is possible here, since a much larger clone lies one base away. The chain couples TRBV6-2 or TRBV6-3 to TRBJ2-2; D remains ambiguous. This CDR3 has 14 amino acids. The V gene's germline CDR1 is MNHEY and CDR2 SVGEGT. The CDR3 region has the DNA TGTGCCCGCAGTTATGGCACGACCACCGGGGAGCTGTTTTTT. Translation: CARSYGTTTGELFF.

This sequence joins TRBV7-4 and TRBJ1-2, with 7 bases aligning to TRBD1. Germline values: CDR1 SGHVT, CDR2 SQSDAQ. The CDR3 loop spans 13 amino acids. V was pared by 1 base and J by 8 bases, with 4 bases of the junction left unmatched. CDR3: CASSLEGAAGYTF. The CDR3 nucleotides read TGTGCCAGCAGCTTAGAGGGGGCGGCCGGCTACACCTTC.

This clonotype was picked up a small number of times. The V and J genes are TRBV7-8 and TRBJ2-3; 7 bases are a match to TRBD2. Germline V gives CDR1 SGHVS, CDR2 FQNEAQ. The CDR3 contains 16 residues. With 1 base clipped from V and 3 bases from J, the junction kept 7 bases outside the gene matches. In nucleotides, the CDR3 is TGTGCCAGCAGCTTAGGCCCAGGGCGGGGGACAGATACGCAGTATTTT. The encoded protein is CASSLGPGRGTDTQYF.

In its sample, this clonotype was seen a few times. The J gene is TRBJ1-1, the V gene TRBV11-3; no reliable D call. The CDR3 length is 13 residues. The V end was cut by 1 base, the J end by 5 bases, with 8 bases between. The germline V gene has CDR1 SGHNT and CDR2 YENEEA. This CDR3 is CASSLGRWTEAFF. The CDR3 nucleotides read TGTGCCAGCAGCTTAGGAAGGTGGACTGAAGCTTTCTTT. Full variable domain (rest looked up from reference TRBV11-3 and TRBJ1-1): EAGVVQSPRYKIIEKKQPVAFWCNPISGHNTLYWYLQNLGQGPELLIRYENEEAVDDSQLPKDRFSAERLKGVDSTLKIQPAELGDSAVYLCASSLGRWTEAFFGQGTRLTVV.

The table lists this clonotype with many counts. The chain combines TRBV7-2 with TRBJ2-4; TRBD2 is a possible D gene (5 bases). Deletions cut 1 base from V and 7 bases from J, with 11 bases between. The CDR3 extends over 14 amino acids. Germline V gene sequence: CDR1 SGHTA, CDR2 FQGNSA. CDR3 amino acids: CASSLGGDLNIQYF. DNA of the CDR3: TGTGCCAGCAGCTTAGGGGGAGACCTTAACATTCAGTACTTC.

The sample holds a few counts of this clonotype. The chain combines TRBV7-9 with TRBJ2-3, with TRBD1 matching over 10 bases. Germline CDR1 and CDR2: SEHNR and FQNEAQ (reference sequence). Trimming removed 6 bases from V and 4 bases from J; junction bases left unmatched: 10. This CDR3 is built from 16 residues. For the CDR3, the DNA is TGTGCCAGCAGTTACCTTGTGGGACAGGGGTCAGATACGCAGTATTTT. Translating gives CASSYLVGQGSDTQYF. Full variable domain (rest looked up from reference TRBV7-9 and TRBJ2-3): DTGVSQNPRHKITKRGQNVTFRCDPISEHNRLYWYRQTLGQGPEFLTYFQNEAQLEKSRLLSDRFSAERPKGSFSTLEIQRTEQGDSAMYLCASSYLVGQGSDTQYFGPGTRLTVL.

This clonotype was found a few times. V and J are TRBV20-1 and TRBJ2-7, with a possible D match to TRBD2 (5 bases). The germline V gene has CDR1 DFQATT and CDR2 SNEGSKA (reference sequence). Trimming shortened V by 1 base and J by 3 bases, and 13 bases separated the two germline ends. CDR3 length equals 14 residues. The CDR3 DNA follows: TGCAGTGCTAGAGTCCGGGAAATGAGCTACGAGCAGTACTTC. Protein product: CSARVREMSYEQYF.

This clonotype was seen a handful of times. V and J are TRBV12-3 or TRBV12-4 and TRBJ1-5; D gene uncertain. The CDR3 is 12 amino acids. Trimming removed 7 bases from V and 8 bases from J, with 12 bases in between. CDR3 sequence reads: CASTLAGEPQHF. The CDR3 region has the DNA TGTGCCAGCACCCTAGCGGGAGAGCCCCAGCATTTT.

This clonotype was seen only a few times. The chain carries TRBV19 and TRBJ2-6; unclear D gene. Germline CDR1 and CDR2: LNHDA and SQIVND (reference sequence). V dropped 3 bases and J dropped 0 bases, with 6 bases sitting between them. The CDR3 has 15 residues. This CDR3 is CASSIGHSGANVLTF. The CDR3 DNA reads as TGTGCCAGTAGTATTGGTCACTCTGGGGCCAACGTCCTGACTTTC.

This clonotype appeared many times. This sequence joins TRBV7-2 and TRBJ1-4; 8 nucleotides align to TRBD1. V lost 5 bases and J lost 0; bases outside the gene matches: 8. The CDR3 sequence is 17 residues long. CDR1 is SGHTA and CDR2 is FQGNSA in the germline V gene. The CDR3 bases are TGTGCCAGCAGCCGCGGACAGGGCCGAGCAACTAATGAAAAACTGTTTTTT. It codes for CASSRGQGRATNEKLFF.

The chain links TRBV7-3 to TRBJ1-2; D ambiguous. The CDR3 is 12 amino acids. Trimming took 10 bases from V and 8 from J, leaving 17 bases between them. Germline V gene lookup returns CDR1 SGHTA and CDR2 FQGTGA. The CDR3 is CATYSAGEGYTF. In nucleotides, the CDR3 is TGTGCCACCTATTCGGCCGGGGAAGGCTACACCTTC.

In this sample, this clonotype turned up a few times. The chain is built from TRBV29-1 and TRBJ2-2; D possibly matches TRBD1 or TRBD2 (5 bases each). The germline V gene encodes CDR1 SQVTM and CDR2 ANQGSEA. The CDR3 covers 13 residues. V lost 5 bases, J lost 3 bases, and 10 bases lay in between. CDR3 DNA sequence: TGCAGCGTTCTCAGAGGGGACACCGGGGAGCTGTTTTTT. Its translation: CSVLRGDTGELFF.

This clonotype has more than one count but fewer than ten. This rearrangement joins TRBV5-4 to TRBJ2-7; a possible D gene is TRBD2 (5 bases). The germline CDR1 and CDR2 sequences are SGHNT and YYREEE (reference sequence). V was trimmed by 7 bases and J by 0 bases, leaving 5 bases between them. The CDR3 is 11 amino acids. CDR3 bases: TGTGCCAGCGGGAGCTCCTACGAGCAGTACTTC. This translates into CASGSSYEQYF.

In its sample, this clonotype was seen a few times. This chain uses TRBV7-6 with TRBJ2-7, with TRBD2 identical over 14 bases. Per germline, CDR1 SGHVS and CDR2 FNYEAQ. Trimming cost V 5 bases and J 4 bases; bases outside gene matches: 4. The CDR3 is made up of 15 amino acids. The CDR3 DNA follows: TGTGCCAGCAGCGCAGGGACTAGCGGGAGTTACGAGCAGTACTTC. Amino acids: CASSAGTSGSYEQYF.

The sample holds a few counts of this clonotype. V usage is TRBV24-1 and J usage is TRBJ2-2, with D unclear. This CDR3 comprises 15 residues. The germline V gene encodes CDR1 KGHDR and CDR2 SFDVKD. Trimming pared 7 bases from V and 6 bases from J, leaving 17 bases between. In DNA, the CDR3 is TGTGCCACCAGGGCGGATGGAGAGCACCCCGGGGAGCTGTTTTTT. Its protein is CATRADGEHPGELFF.

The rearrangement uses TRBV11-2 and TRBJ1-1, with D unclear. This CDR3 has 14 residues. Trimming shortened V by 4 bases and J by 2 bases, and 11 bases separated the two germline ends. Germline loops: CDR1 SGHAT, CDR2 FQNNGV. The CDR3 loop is CASSSVRRNTEAFF. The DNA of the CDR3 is TGTGCCAGCAGCTCTGTGAGGAGAAACACTGAAGCTTTCTTT.

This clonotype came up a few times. The CDR3 DNA sequence: TGTGCCAGCAGCTTTGACGGGACAGGGTACAATGAGCAGTTCTTC. Protein: CASSFDGTGYNEQFF. The chain is built from TRBV28 and TRBJ2-1; 9 bases map to TRBD1. Germline CDR1 reads MDHEN; CDR2 reads SYDVKM. J lost 4 bases, V lost 6 bases, and 7 bases had no gene match. This CDR3 spans 15 amino acids. The entire variable domain, with the rest obtained from reference TRBV28 and TRBJ2-1, is as follows: DVKVTQSSRYLVKRTGEKVFLECVQDMDHENMFWYRQDPGLGLRLIYFSYDVKMKEKGDIPEGYSVSREKKERFSLILESASTNQTSMYLCASSFDGTGYNEQFFGPGTRLTVL.

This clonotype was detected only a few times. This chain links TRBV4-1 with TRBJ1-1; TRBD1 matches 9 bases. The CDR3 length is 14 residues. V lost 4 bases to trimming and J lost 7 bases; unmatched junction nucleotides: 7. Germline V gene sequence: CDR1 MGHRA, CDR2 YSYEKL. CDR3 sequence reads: CASSLTGQGFEAFF. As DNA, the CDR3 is TGCGCCAGCAGCCTAACGGGACAGGGCTTTGAAGCTTTCTTT.

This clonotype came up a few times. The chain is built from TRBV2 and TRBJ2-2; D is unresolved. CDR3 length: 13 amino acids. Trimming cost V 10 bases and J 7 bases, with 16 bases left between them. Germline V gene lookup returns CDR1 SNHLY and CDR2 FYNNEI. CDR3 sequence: CAKGPYDDGELFF. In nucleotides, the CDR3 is TGTGCCAAAGGACCCTATGATGACGGGGAGCTGTTTTTT.